The rows below give T cell receptor beta chains drawn from one sample of a study of blood T cell repertoires in COVID-19. Sequencing used immunoSEQ multiplex PCR; TCRdb keeps in-frame clones, though not all of them. The sample has about 140,000 clones, about four fifths seen once. The sequencing input was peripheral blood. The receptor set was obtained from a man aged 80 or over with acute or convalescent COVID-19. The CDR3 runs from the conserved cysteine through the conserved F or W. A D gene is named only where the DNA matches it firmly.

v_call,j_call,d_call,cdr3_aa,cdr3_nt
TRBV28,TRBJ1-5,-,CASTGGGNQPQHF,TGTGCCAGCACCGGGGGGGGCAATCAGCCCCAGCATTTT
TRBV11-2,TRBJ2-7,-,CASSYDWSSYEQYF,TGTGCCAGCAGCTACGACTGGAGCTCCTACGAGCAGTACTTC
TRBV7-3,TRBJ2-3,-,CASSLGIGLKGTDTQYF,TGTGCCAGCAGCTTAGGCATTGGACTCAAGGGCACAGATACGCAGTATTTT
TRBV6-4,TRBJ1-5,-,CASSRDNNQPQHF,TGTGCCAGCAGTAGGGACAACAATCAGCCCCAGCATTTT
TRBV4-2,TRBJ2-2,TRBD1,CASSQGVRGTDANTGELFF,TGTGCCAGCAGCCAAGGGGTCAGGGGGACGGACGCGAACACCGGGGAGCTGTTTTTT
TRBV11-2,TRBJ2-5,-,CASSLVGGGGAGQETQYF,TGTGCCAGCAGCTTAGTGGGAGGAGGGGGCGCGGGGCAAGAGACCCAGTACTTC
TRBV19,TRBJ1-5,-,CASSNMREWNQPQHF,TGTGCCAGTAGCAACATGAGGGAATGGAATCAGCCCCAGCATTTT
TRBV5-4,TRBJ2-7,-,CASSSWGRQAYEQYF,TGTGCCAGCAGCTCCTGGGGCAGGCAGGCCTACGAGCAGTACTTC
TRBV10-3,TRBJ1-3,-,CAISELSSGNTIYF,TGTGCCATCAGTGAGTTGAGCTCTGGAAACACCATATATTTT
TRBV6-2/TRBV6-3,TRBJ1-5,-,CASSFSVDSSLDQPQHF,TGTGCCAGCAGTTTTTCGGTAGACTCCTCTCTAGATCAGCCCCAGCATTTT